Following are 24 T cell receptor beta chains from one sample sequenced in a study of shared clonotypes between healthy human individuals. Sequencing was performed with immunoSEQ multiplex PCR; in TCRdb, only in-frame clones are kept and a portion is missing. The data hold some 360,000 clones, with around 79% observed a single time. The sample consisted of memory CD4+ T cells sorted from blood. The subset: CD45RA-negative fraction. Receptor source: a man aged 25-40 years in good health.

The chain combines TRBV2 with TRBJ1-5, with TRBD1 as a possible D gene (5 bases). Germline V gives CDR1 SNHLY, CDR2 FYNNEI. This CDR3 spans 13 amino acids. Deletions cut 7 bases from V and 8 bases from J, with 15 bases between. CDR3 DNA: TGTGCCAGCAAGACGGGGCGTAGTGAGCCCCAGCATTTT. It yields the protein CASKTGRSEPQHF.

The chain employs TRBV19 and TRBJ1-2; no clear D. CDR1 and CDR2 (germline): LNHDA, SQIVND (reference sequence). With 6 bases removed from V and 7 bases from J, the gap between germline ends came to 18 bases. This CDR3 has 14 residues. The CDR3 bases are TGTGCCAGTAGCAGGTTTCCTGAGGGCTCTGGCTACACCTTC. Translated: CASSRFPEGSGYTF.

This CDR3 is CASRPGLAPGELFF. The CDR3 DNA reads TGTGCCAGCAGACCCGGACTAGCGCCCGGGGAGCTGTTTTTT. J is TRBJ2-2 and V is TRBV6-5; 9 bases fit TRBD2. Germline CDR1 and CDR2: MNHEY and SVGAGI. This CDR3 is built from 14 residues. V shed 6 bases, J shed 6 bases, and the junction held 5 bases outside the gene matches.

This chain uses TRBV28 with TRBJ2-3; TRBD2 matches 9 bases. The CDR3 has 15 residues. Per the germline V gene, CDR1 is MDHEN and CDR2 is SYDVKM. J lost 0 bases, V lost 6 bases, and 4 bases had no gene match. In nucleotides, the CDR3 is TGTGCCAGCAGCGGACTAGCGCCAAGCACAGATACGCAGTATTTT. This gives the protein CASSGLAPSTDTQYF.

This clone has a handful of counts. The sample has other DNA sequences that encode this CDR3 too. CDR3 sequence (DNA): TGTGCCAGCAGCTTAGACACCAATGAGCAGTTCTTC. This sequence encodes CASSLDTNEQFF. The V call is TRBV11-3, the J call TRBJ2-1; no clear D. The germline gives CDR1 SGHNT, CDR2 YENEEA. The CDR3 spans 12 residues. Deletions cut 0 bases from V and 6 bases from J, with 3 bases between.

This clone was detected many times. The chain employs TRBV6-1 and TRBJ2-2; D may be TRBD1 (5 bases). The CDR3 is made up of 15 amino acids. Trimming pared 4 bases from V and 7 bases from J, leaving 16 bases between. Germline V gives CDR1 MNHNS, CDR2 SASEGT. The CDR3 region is CASSALTDSGGELFF. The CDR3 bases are TGTGCCAGCAGTGCACTTACCGACAGTGGCGGGGAGCTGTTTTTT.

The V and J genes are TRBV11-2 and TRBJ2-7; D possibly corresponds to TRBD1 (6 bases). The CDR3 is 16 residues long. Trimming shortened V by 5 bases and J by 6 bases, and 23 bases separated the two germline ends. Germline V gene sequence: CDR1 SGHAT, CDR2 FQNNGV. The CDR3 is CASSALQGPRAGEQYF. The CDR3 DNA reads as TGTGCCAGCAGCGCGTTACAGGGTCCTCGCGCGGGCGAGCAGTACTTC.

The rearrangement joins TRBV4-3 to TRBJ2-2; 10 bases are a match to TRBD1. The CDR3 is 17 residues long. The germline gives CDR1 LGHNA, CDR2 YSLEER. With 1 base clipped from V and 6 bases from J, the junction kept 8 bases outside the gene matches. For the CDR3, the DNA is TGCGCCAGCAGCCAAGCCGGGACAGGGGTCCGGGCCGGGGAGCTGTTTTTT. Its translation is CASSQAGTGVRAGELFF.

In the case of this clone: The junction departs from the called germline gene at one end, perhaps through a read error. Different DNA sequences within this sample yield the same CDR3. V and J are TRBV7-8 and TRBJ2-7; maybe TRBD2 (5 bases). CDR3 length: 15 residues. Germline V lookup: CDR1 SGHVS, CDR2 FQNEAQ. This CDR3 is CASSTEWRHSYEQYF. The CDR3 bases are TGTGCCAGCAGCACGGAGTGGAGGCATTCCTACGAGCAATACTTC.

The CDR3 DNA sequence: TGTGCCAGCAGCTTCCGGTCTAGCGGGAGCACAGATACGCAGTATTTT. It is translated as CASSFRSSGSTDTQYF. The chain uses TRBV11-3 and TRBJ2-3, with 8 positions matching TRBD2. Germline CDR1 reads SGHNT; CDR2 reads YENEEA. Trimming removed 3 bases from V and 0 bases from J; junction bases left unmatched: 5. The CDR3 runs 16 residues.

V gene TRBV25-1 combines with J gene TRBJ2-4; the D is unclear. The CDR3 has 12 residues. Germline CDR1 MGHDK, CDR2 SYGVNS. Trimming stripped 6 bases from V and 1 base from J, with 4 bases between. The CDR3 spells CASRGAKNIQYF. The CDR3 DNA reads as TGTGCCAGCAGGGGTGCCAAAAACATTCAGTACTTC.

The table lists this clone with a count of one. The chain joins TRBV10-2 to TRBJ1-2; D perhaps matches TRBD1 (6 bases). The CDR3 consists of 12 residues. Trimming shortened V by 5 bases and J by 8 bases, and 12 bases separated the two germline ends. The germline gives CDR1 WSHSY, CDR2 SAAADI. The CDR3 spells CASSPGATGYTF. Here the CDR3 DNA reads TGCGCCAGCAGTCCGGGGGCCACCGGCTACACCTTC.

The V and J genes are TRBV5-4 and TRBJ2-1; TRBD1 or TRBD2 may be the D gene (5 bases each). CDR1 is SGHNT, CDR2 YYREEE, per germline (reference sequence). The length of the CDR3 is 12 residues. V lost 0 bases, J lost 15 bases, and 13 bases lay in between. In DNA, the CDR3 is TGTGCCAGCAGCTTGGGCGGTGGGACCCTGTTCTTC. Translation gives CASSLGGGTLFF.

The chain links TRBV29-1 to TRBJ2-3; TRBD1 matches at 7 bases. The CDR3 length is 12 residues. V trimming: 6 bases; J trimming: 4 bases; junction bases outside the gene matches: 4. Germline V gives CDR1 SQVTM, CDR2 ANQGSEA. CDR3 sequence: CSVDTGADTQYF. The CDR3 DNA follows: TGCAGCGTGGATACAGGGGCAGATACGCAGTATTTT.

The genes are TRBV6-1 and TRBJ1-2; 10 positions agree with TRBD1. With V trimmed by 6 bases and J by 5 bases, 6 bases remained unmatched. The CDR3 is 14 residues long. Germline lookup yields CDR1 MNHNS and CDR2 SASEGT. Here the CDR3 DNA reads TGTGCCAGCAGGAGGGACAGGGGTTGGTATGGCTACACCTTC. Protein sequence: CASRRDRGWYGYTF.

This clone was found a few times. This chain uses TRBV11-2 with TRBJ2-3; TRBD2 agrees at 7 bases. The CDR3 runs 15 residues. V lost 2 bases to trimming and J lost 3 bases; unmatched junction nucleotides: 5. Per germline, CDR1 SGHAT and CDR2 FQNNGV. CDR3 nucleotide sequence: TGTGCCAGCAGCTTAAGGACTAGTTTTACAGATACGCAGTATTTT. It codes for CASSLRTSFTDTQYF.

CDR3 in amino acids: CASSETATGGWETQYF. The CDR3 region has the DNA TGTGCCAGCAGTGAAACTGCAACGGGGGGGTGGGAGACCCAGTACTTC. The chain carries TRBV6-1 and TRBJ2-5; 8 bases line up with TRBD2. The CDR3 totals 16 residues. The V segment lost 2 bases and the J segment 5 bases; nucleotides outside the gene matches: 10. Germline V gene lookup returns CDR1 MNHNS and CDR2 SASEGT.

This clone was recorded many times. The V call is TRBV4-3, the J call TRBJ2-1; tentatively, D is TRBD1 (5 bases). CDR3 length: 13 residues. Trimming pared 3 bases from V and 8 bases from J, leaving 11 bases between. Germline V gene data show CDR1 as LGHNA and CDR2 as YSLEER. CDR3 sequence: CASSQIRGHEQFF. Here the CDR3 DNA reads TGCGCCAGCAGCCAGATAAGGGGCCATGAGCAGTTCTTC.

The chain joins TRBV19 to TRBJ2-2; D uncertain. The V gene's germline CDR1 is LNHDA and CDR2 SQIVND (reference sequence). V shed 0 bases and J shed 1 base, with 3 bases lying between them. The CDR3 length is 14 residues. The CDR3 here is CASSIDRNTGELFF. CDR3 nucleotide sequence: TGTGCCAGTAGTATAGACAGGAACACCGGGGAGCTGTTTTTT. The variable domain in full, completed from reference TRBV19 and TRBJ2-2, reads DGGITQSPKYLFRKEGQNVTLSCEQNLNHDAMYWYRQDPGQGLRLIYYSQIVNDFQKGDIAEGYSVSREKKESFPLTVTSAQKNPTAFYLCASSIDRNTGELFFGEGSRLTVL.

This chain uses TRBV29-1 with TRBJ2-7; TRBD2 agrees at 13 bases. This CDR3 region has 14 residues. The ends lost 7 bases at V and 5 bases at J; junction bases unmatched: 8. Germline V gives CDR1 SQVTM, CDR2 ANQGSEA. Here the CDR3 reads CSARTSGSIDEQYF. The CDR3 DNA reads TGCAGCGCCAGGACTAGCGGGAGTATCGACGAGCAGTACTTC.

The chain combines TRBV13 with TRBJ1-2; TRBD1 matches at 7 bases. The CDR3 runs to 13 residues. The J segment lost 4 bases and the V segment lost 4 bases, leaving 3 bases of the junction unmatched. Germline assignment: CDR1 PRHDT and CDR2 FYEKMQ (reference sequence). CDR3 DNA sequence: TGTGCCAGCAGCTCCGGGACAGTCTATGGCTACACCTTC. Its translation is CASSSGTVYGYTF.

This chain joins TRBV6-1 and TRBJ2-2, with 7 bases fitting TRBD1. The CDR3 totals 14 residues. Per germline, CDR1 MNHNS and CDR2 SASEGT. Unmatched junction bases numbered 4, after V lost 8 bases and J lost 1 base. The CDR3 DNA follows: TGTGCCAGCGGAACAGGGGTGAACACCGGGGAGCTGTTTTTT. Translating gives CASGTGVNTGELFF.

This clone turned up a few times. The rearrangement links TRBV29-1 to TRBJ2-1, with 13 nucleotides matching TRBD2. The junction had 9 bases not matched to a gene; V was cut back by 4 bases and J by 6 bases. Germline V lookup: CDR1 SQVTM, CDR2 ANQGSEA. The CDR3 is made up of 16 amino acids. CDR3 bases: TGCAGCGTTGGGGCGACTAGCGGGAGGCCCATCAATGAGCAGTTCTTC. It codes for CSVGATSGRPINEQFF.

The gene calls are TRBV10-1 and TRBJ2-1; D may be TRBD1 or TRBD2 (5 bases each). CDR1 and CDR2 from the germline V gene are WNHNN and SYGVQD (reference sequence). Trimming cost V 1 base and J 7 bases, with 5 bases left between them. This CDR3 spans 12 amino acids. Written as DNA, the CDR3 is TGCGCCAGCAGTGAGTGGGGGAATGAGCAGTTCTTC. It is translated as CASSEWGNEQFF.